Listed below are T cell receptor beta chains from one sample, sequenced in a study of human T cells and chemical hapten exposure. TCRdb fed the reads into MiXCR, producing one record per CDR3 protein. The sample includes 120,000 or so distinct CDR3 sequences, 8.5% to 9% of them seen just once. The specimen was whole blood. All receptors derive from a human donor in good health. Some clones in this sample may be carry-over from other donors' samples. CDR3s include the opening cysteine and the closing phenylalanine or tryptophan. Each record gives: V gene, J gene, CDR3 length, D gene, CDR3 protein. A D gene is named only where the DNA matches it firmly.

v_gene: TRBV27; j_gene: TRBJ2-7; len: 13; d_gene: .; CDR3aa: CASSSWDRYEQYF
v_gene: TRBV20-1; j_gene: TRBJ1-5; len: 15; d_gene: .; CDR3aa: CSASTSPDGNQPQHF
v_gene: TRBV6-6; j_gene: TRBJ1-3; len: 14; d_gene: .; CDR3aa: CASEVGSSGNTIYF
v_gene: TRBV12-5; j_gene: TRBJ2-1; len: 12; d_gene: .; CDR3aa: CASGLAENEQFF
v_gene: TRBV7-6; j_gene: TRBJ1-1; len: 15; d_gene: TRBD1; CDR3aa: CASSSGTVLNTEAFF
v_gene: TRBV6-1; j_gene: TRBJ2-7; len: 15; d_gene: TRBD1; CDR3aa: CASSETGQGSYEQYF
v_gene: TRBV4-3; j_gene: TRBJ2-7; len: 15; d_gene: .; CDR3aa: CASSQVRSSSYEQYF
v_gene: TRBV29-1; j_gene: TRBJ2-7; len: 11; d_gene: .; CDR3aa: CSVESGAEQYF
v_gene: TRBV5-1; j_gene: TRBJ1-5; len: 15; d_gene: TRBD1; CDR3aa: CASSSTGGSNQPQHF
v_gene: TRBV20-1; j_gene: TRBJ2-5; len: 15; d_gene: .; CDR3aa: CSASLPRVGSGDQYF